The next 7 T cell receptor beta chains were all read from a single sample in a study of blood T cell repertoires in COVID-19. Assay used: immunoSEQ multiplex PCR; TCRdb lists only in-frame clones, some missing. The sample has about 370,000 clones; more than 80% are singletons. The sample taken for sequencing was peripheral blood. The receptors were sampled from a woman in her 30s with COVID-19, enrolled during active disease.

The chain employs TRBV7-6 and TRBJ2-2; possibly TRBD2 for D (6 bases). Germline CDR1 and CDR2: SGHVS and FNYEAQ. Trimming took off 5 bases at V and 7 bases at J, with 20 bases between the two ends. The CDR3 consists of 16 residues. CDR3: CASSPMSSAENGELFF. CDR3 sequence (DNA): TGTGCCAGCAGCCCGATGTCTAGCGCCGAGAACGGGGAGCTGTTTTTT.

V and J are TRBV9 and TRBJ1-2; 8 positions agree with TRBD1. The CDR3 contains 16 residues. V was pared by 2 bases and J by 3 bases, with 9 bases of the junction left unmatched. CDR1 SGDLS and CDR2 YYNGEE come from the germline V gene. This CDR3 reads CASSVRQGPLDYGYTF. For the CDR3, the DNA is TGTGCCAGCAGCGTCAGACAGGGGCCCCTAGACTATGGCTACACCTTC. The full variable domain, rest sourced from reference TRBV9 and TRBJ1-2, is DSGVTQTPKHLITATGQRVTLRCSPRSGDLSVYWYQQSLDQGLQFLIQYYNGEERAKGNILERFSAQQFPDLHSELNLSSLELGDSALYFCASSVRQGPLDYGYTFGSGTRLTVV.

The chain combines TRBV19 with TRBJ2-1; TRBD1 might be the D (6 bases). Looked up from germline, CDR1 is LNHDA and CDR2 is SQIVND (reference sequence). The CDR3 loop spans 13 amino acids. Trimming cost V 7 bases and J 3 bases, with 10 bases left between them. The DNA of the CDR3 is TGTGCCAGTACAGGGGATGGCTACAATGAGCAGTTCTTC. It codes for CASTGDGYNEQFF.

V is TRBV5-4 and J is TRBJ1-3; TRBD1 matches at 8 bases. Germline CDR1 reads SGHNT; CDR2 reads YYREEE (reference sequence). CDR3 length equals 14 residues. V trimming: 2 bases; J trimming: 4 bases; junction bases outside the gene matches: 2. The CDR3, as DNA: TGTGCCAGCAGCTTACAGGGGGAAGGAAACACCATATATTTT. Encoded protein: CASSLQGEGNTIYF.

This sequence joins TRBV11-3 and TRBJ2-3, with TRBD1 as a possible D gene (6 bases). The CDR3 runs to 16 residues. V lost 1 base to trimming and J lost 1 base, with 12 bases between them. CDR1 is SGHNT and CDR2 is YENEEA in the germline V gene. The DNA of the CDR3 is TGTGCCAGCAGCTTAGCCGGACAGCCGCGCACAGATACGCAGTATTTT. Translation gives CASSLAGQPRTDTQYF.

The chain joins TRBV10-1 to TRBJ2-3; D might be TRBD1 (6 bases). The V end lost 6 bases, the J end lost 2 bases, and 12 bases lay between the germline ends. Germline CDR1 and CDR2: WNHNN and SYGVQD (reference sequence). The CDR3 is 14 amino acids. This chain's CDR3 is CASSLQGITDTQYF. CDR3 nucleotides: TGCGCCAGCAGCTTACAGGGTATCACAGATACGCAGTATTTT.

This clone showed up just once. The chain uses TRBV6-5 and TRBJ2-1; the D gene is possibly TRBD1 (6 bases). Germline V gives CDR1 MNHEY, CDR2 SVGAGI. V gave up 6 bases and J gave up 2 bases, with 8 bases separating them. The CDR3 consists of 13 residues. The CDR3 DNA reads TGTGCCAGCAGGGGGGCGGCCTACAATGAGCAGTTCTTC. Its protein is CASRGAAYNEQFF.